Following are 21 T cell receptor beta chains from one sample sequenced in a study of regulatory T cells in long-lasting Graves disease. Time point defined: newly diagnosed GD, antithyroid drugs for less than 3 months. The TCR library used RNA extracted from PBMCs. Library construction for TCR beta used iRepertoire HTBI primers and Arm-PCR of CDR3 regions. TCRdb independently ran MiXCR on the multiplex PCR reads; one entry per CDR3 protein. The sample has about 440,000 distinct CDR3 sequences; roughly 15% are singletons. The same sample was also studied in work on T cells in Graves' hyperthyroidism and ophthalmopathy.

This specimen consisted of peripheral blood mononuclear cells (PBMCs), obtained at new diagnosis, from a patient treated with antithyroid drugs. These receptors were collected from a woman aged 18-29 years with Graves disease.

This clonotype was seen ten or more times. The chain employs TRBV20-1 and TRBJ2-5, with D tentatively TRBD1 (6 bases). The length of the CDR3 is 12 residues. Germline V gene sequence: CDR1 DFQATT, CDR2 SNEGSKA (reference sequence). V was cut by 2 bases and J by 4 bases, with 8 bases left in between. The chain's CDR3 is CSARPGVETQYF. The CDR3 bases are TGCAGTGCTAGACCAGGGGTAGAGACCCAGTACTTC.

This clonotype was seen a few times. The chain recombines TRBV6-2 or TRBV6-3 with TRBJ1-5; a possible D gene is TRBD1 (6 bases). CDR1 and CDR2 from the germline V gene are MNHEY and SVGEGT. Trimming took off 5 bases at V and 11 bases at J, with 16 bases between the two ends. The CDR3 contains 13 residues. CDR3 loop: CASSERGTPAQHF. CDR3 nucleotide sequence: TGTGCCAGCAGTGAAAGGGGGACTCCGGCCCAGCATTTT.

This clonotype has a count of ten or more. This chain links TRBV7-3 with TRBJ2-7; 11 bases map to TRBD2. The CDR3 is made up of 15 amino acids. CDR1 is SGHTA and CDR2 is FQGTGA in the germline V gene. The V and J ends lost 5 bases and 5 bases, in that order; junction bases with no gene match: 8. The CDR3 region is CASSPLAGVFDEQYF. The CDR3 coding sequence is TGTGCCAGCAGCCCACTAGCGGGAGTTTTCGACGAGCAGTACTTC.

In its sample, this clonotype was seen many times. CDR3 bases: TGTGCCAGCAGCTTAATAACTAGCTCCTACAATGAGCAGTTCTTC. It codes for CASSLITSSYNEQFF. This chain uses TRBV7-2 with TRBJ2-1, with TRBD2 as a possible D gene (5 bases). Germline CDR1 reads SGHTA; CDR2 reads FQGNSA. CDR3 length: 15 amino acids. The V and J ends lost 2 bases and 0 bases respectively, with 8 bases between them.

Many counts were recorded for this clonotype. The chain recombines TRBV4-1 with TRBJ2-5; D uncertain. The CDR3 consists of 12 residues. The V and J ends lost 0 bases and 5 bases respectively, with 4 bases between them. Germline-derived CDR1 and CDR2 are MGHRA and YSYEKL. This CDR3 is CASSQDLETQYF. Here the CDR3 DNA reads TGCGCCAGCAGCCAAGATCTCGAGACCCAGTACTTC.

Worth noting for this clonotype: Relative to the germline gene, one junction end is altered; a read error may explain this. The CDR3 reads CSVGSETRYF. CDR3 nucleotides: TGCAGCGTTGGGTCGGAGACCCGGTACTTC. This chain uses TRBV29-1 with TRBJ2-5; D call uncertain. The CDR3 has 10 residues. The V gene's germline CDR1 is SQVTM and CDR2 ANQGSEA. Variable domain in full (rest from reference TRBV29-1 and TRBJ2-5): SAVISQKPSRDICQRGTSLTIQCQVDSQVTMMFWYRQQPGQSLTLIATANQGSEATYESGFVIDKFPISRPNLTFSTLTVSNMSPEDSSIYLCSVGSETRYFGPGTRLLVL.

This clonotype was seen many times. The chain couples TRBV20-1 to TRBJ2-7; unclear D gene. Trimming removed 1 base at V and 2 bases at J, with 9 bases between. In germline, CDR1 is DFQATT, CDR2 SNEGSKA (reference sequence). The CDR3 loop spans 13 amino acids. CDR3 in DNA: TGCAGTGCTAGAGGGTCGTCCCCCTACGAGCAGTACTTC. It encodes CSARGSSPYEQYF.

The J gene is TRBJ2-7, the V gene TRBV29-1; D remains unclear. This CDR3 has 11 residues. Trimming removed 0 bases at V and 0 bases at J, with 0 bases between. CDR1 and CDR2 (germline): SQVTM, ANQGSEA. The CDR3 sequence: CSVEDSYEQYF. The CDR3 DNA sequence: TGCAGCGTTGAAGACTCCTACGAGCAGTACTTC.

This clonotype was found many times. This chain connects TRBV20-1 to TRBJ2-5; D possibly matches TRBD1 or TRBD2 (5 bases each). V shed 6 bases and J shed 4 bases, with 15 bases lying between them. Germline CDR1 is DFQATT and CDR2 is SNEGSKA (reference sequence). The CDR3 runs to 13 residues. In DNA, the CDR3 is TGCAGTGCAGGACCGGTTGGGGGAGAGACCCAGTACTTC. Its translation: CSAGPVGGETQYF.

CDR3 residues: CASSLVISGRANTGELFF. The CDR3 nucleotides are TGTGCCAGCAGCTTAGTAATTAGCGGGAGGGCGAACACCGGGGAGCTGTTTTTT. The rearrangement joins TRBV7-8 to TRBJ2-2; 11 nucleotides agree with TRBD2. Losses at the gene ends were 1 base for V and 0 bases for J; bases not matched to a gene: 4. The CDR3 contains 18 residues. Germline V gives CDR1 SGHVS, CDR2 FQNEAQ.

This clonotype has ten or more counts. The chain has TRBV28 and TRBJ2-7; tentative D call: TRBD2 (5 bases). The length of the CDR3 is 15 residues. Germline CDR1 reads MDHEN; CDR2 reads SYDVKM. V lost 4 bases and J lost 0, with 13 bases in between. The chain's CDR3 is CASSSLTSYSYEQYF. The CDR3 DNA is TGTGCCAGCAGTTCCTTAACTAGTTACTCCTACGAGCAGTACTTC.

As to this clonotype: A much larger clone sits a single nucleotide away, making a read error possible. No conserved phenylalanine or tryptophan ends this CDR3, so it is likely a read error. The gene calls are TRBV5-1 and TRBJ1-1; no clear D. The germline V gene encodes CDR1 SGHRS and CDR2 YFSETQ. Trimming shortened V by 2 bases and J by 5 bases, and 10 bases separated the two germline ends. The CDR3 extends over 13 amino acids. CDR3 in DNA: TGCGCCAGCAGCTTCGAGGGAGGAACTGAAGCTTTCTCT. Protein: CASSFEGGTEAFS.

The rearrangement joins TRBV12-3 or TRBV12-4 to TRBJ2-1; a weak D match, TRBD1 (6 bases). V lost 6 bases and J 12 bases, leaving 15 bases between the germline ends. The CDR3 covers 12 residues. The CDR3 DNA follows: TGTGCCAGCAGGGCTAAACAGGGTTTGCAGTTCTTC. It yields the protein CASRAKQGLQFF.

This clonotype was counted at least ten times. This chain links TRBV7-2 with TRBJ2-7; 10 bases line up with TRBD2. Looked up from germline, CDR1 is SGHTA and CDR2 is FQGNSA. The ends lost 2 bases at V and 6 bases at J; junction bases unmatched: 4. This CDR3 region has 14 residues. The CDR3 nucleotides read TGTGCCAGCAGCTTACTAGCGGGAGCGGCCGAGCAGTACTTC. It encodes CASSLLAGAAEQYF.

This clonotype occurred many times. A junction end diverges from the germline sequence, so it may reflect a read error. The CDR3 bases are TGCGCCAGCAGCTCAACCAGCGGGAGGTTTGGCTACGAGCAGTACTTC. As protein: CASSSTSGRFGYEQYF. The V and J genes are TRBV7-2 and TRBJ2-7; TRBD2 matches 9 bases. This CDR3 is built from 16 residues. The germline CDR1 and CDR2 sequences are SGHTA and FQGNSA.

The chain has TRBV2 and TRBJ2-5; the match to TRBD2 covers 8 bases. The germline CDR1 and CDR2 sequences are SNHLY and FYNNEI. The CDR3 is 12 amino acids. The ends lost 8 bases at V and 2 bases at J; junction bases unmatched: 1. The CDR3 loop is CASRGRQETQYF. The DNA of the CDR3 is TGTGCCAGCCGCGGGAGGCAAGAGACCCAGTACTTC.

This clonotype was recorded many times. This rearrangement joins TRBV20-1 to TRBJ2-2, with 10 bases that match TRBD2. The CDR3 spans 15 residues. Germline V CDR1 and CDR2: DFQATT, SNEGSKA (reference sequence). Trimming at V came to 6 bases and at J to 2 bases, leaving 6 bases not matched to a gene. Here the CDR3 reads CSAPSGRVNTGELFF. The CDR3 region has the DNA TGCAGTGCGCCGAGCGGGAGGGTAAACACCGGGGAGCTGTTTTTT.

This clonotype was recorded at least ten times. The J gene is TRBJ2-1, the V gene TRBV6-2 or TRBV6-3, with D maybe TRBD1 (5 bases). The CDR3 has 13 residues. The ends were cut back, 2 bases at V and 9 bases at J, with 11 bases in the middle. The germline V gene has CDR1 MNHEY and CDR2 SVGEGT. The CDR3: CASSYDPQGEQFF. The CDR3 DNA reads as TGTGCCAGCAGTTACGACCCCCAGGGTGAGCAGTTCTTC.

This chain connects TRBV5-1 to TRBJ2-2; D is possibly TRBD1 (6 bases). Trimming cost V 6 bases and J 7 bases, with 19 bases left between them. This CDR3 comprises 15 residues. CDR1 and CDR2 (germline): SGHRS, YFSETQ. CDR3 DNA sequence: TGCGCCAGCACGAGGGGGAATTGGAGGAACGGGGAGCTGTTTTTT. It encodes CASTRGNWRNGELFF.

This clonotype was observed many times. The chain recombines TRBV20-1 with TRBJ2-5; D is unclear. The CDR3 covers 12 residues. The V and J ends lost 7 bases and 4 bases respectively, with 13 bases between them. Germline CDR1 reads DFQATT; CDR2 reads SNEGSKA (reference sequence). The CDR3 sequence is CSGKQGRETQYF. The CDR3 DNA is TGCAGTGGCAAGCAAGGTCGAGAGACCCAGTACTTC.

The sample holds many counts of this clonotype. The genes are TRBV12-3 or TRBV12-4 and TRBJ1-1, with a weak D call TRBD1 (6 bases). The V and J ends lost 5 bases and 1 base respectively, with 14 bases between them. There are 15 residues in the CDR3. CDR3 protein: CASSALQGRNTEAFF. The CDR3 region has the DNA TGTGCCAGCAGTGCCCTACAGGGTAGGAACACTGAAGCTTTCTTT.